The TCR beta chain described here comes from a study of T cells in women clearing cervical HPV infection. This CDR3 is built from 13 residues. Per germline, CDR1 GTSNPN and CDR2 SVGIG (reference sequence). V lost 3 bases, J lost 7 bases, and 12 bases lay in between. The assay was immunoSEQ multiplex PCR, and TCRdb's table has in-frame clones only and misses some. The table lists about 34,000 clones. Worth noting for this clone: What it recognizes is unknown. The missing CDR3 end, 3 residues past where the read stops, is filled in from the germline J gene.

Broader study findings: CIN3+ cases had significantly higher TCR richness than controls; evenness did not differ.

This chain uses TRBV30 with TRBJ2-2; tentatively, D is TRBD2 (6 bases). The sequence derives from a woman aged 18-69 years with a cervical HPV16 infection that either progressed to CIN3+ or cleared (not recorded which). Sequences were obtained from blood buffy coat. This CDR3 is CAWSSLGGGELFF. The sequenced CDR3 bases are TGTGCCTGGAGCTCTTTGGGGGGCGGGGAG.